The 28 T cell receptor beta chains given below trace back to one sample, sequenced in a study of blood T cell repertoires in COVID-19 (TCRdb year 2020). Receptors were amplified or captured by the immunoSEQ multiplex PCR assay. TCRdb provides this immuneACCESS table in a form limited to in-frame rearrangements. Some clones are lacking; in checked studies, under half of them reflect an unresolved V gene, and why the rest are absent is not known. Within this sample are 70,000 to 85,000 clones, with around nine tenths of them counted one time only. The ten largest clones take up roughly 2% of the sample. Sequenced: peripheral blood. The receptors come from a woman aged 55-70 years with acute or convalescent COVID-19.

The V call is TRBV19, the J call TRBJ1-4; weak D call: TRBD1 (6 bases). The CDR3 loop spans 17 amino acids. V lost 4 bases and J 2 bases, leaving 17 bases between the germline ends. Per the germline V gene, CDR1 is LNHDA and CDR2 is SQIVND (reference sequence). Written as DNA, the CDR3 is TGTGCCAGTAGTACCTCCGGGGGGCCGGGGACTAATGAAAAACTGTTTTTT. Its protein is CASSTSGGPGTNEKLFF.

CDR3 sequence: CASSFSSANSPLHF. In DNA form, the CDR3 reads TGTGCCAGCAGCTTTAGTAGCGCGAATTCACCCCTCCACTTT. The genes are TRBV7-9 and TRBJ1-6; no clear D gene. Germline assignment: CDR1 SEHNR and CDR2 FQNEAQ (reference sequence). The CDR3 runs to 14 residues. Trimming left V 3 bases short and J 7 bases short, with 10 bases between.

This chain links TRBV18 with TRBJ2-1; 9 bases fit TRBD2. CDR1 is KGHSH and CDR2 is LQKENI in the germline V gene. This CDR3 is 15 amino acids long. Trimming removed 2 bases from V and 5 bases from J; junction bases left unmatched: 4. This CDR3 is CASSPWASGDNEQFF. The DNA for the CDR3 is TGTGCCAGCTCACCATGGGCTAGCGGGGACAATGAGCAGTTCTTC.

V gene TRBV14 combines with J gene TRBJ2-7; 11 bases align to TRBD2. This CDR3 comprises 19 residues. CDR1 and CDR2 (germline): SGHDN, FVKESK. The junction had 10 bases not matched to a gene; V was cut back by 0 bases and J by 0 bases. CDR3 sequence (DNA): TGTGCCAGCAGCCAAGATTTCGGTCTAGCGGGGGGAAGCTCCTACGAGCAGTACTTC. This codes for CASSQDFGLAGGSSYEQYF.

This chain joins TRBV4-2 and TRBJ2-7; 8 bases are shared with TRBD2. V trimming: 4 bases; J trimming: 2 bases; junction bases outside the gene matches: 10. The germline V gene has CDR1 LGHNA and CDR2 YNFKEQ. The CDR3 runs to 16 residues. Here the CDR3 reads CASSPPGLELTYEQYF. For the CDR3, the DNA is TGTGCCAGCAGCCCGCCGGGACTAGAGCTTACCTACGAGCAGTACTTC.

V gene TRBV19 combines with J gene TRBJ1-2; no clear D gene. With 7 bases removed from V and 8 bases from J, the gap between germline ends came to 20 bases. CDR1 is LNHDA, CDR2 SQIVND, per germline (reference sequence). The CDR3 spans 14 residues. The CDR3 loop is CASTGSQGTQGYTF. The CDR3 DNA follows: TGTGCCAGTACCGGGAGTCAAGGTACGCAGGGCTACACCTTC.

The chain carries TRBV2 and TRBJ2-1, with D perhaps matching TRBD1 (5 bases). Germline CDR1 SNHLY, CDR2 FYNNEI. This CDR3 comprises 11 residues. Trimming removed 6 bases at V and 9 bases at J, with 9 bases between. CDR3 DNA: TGTGCCAGCAGAAGGGGTGGTGAGCAGTTCTTC. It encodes CASRRGGEQFF.

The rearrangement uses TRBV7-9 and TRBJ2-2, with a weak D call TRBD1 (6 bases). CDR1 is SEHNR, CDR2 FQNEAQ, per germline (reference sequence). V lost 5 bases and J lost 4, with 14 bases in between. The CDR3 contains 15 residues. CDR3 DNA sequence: TGTGCCAGCAGCACAACAGGGTCCGGCACCGGGGAGCTGTTTTTT. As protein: CASSTTGSGTGELFF. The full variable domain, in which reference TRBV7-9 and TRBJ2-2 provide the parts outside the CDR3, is DTGVSQNPRHKITKRGQNVTFRCDPISEHNRLYWYRQTLGQGPEFLTYFQNEAQLEKSRLLSDRFSAERPKGSFSTLEIQRTEQGDSAMYLCASSTTGSGTGELFFGEGSRLTVL.

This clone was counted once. As DNA, the CDR3 is TGTGCCAGCAGTTACTCCCCCGACAGCCTAGTCTCACCCCTCCACTTT. Amino acid sequence: CASSYSPDSLVSPLHF. The gene calls are TRBV6-6 and TRBJ1-6; weak D call: TRBD1 (5 bases). CDR3 length equals 16 residues. The V and J ends lost 0 bases and 10 bases respectively, with 16 bases between them. The germline gives CDR1 MNHNY, CDR2 SVGAGI (reference sequence).

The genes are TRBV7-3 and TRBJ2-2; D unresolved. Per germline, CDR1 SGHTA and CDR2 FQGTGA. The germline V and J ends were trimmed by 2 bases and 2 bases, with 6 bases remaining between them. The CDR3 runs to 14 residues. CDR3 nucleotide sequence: TGTGCCAGCAGCTTAGCGTTTAACACCGGGGAGCTGTTTTTT. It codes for CASSLAFNTGELFF. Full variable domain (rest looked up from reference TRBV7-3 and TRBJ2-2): GAGVSQTPSNKVTEKGKYVELRCDPISGHTALYWYRQSLGQGPEFLIYFQGTGAADDSGLPNDRFFAVRPEGSVSTLKIQRTERGDSAVYLCASSLAFNTGELFFGEGSRLTVL.

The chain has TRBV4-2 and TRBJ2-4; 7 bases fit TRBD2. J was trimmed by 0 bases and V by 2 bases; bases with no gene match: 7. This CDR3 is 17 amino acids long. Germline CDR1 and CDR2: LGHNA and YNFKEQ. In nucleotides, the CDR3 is TGTGCCAGCAGCCAACGTCCGGGGGGAGTAGCCAAAAACATTCAGTACTTC. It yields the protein CASSQRPGGVAKNIQYF.

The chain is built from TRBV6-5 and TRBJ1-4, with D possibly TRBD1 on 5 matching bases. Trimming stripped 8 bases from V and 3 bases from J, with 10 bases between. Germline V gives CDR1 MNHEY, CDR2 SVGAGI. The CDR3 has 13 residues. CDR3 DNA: TGTGCCAGCGGAGGGGCGGCTAATGAAAAACTGTTTTTT. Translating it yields CASGGAANEKLFF.

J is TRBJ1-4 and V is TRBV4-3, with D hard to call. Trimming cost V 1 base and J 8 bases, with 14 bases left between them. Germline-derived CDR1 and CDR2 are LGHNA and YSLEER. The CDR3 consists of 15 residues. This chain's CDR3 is CASSQVAEGGEKLFF. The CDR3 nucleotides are TGCGCCAGCAGCCAAGTGGCAGAAGGAGGGGAAAAACTGTTTTTT.

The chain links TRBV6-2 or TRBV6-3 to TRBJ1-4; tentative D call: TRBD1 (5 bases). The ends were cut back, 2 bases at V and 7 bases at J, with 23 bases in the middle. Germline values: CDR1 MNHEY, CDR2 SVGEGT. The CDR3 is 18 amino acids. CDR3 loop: CASSYTRRGPWGGEKLFF. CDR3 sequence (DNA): TGTGCCAGCAGTTACACCCGCCGTGGGCCGTGGGGGGGTGAAAAACTGTTTTTT.

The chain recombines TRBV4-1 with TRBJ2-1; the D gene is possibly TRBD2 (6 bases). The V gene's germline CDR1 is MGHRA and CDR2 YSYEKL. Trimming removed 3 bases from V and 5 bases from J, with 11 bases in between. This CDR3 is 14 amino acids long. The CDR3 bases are TGCGCCAGCAGCCAGCCTCGGGGGAACAATGAGCAGTTCTTC. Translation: CASSQPRGNNEQFF.

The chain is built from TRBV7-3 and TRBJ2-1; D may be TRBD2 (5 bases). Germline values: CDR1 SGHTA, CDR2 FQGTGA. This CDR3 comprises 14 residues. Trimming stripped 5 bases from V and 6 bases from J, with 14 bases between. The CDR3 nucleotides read TGTGCCAGCAGCGACCCGCGGACTCCCAATGAGCAGTTCTTC. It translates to CASSDPRTPNEQFF.

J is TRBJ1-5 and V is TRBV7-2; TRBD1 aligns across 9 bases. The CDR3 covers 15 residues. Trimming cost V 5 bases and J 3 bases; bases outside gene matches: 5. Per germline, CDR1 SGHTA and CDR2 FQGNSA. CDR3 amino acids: CASSLTGGPNQPQHF. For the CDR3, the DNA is TGTGCCAGCAGCCTAACAGGGGGCCCCAATCAGCCCCAGCATTTT.

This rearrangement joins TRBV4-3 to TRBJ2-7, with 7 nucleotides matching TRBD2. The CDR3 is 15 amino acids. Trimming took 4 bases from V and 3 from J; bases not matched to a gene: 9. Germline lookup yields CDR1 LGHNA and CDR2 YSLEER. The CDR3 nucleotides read TGCGCCAGCAGCCTAGCCCTCCGGGGGGACTACGAGCAGTACTTC. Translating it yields CASSLALRGDYEQYF.

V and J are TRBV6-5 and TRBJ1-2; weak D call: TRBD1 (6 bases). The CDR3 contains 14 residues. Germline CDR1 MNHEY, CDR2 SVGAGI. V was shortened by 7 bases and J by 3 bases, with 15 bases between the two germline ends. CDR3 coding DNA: TGTGCCAGCACCCCCGGGGGGCGGGACTATGGCTACACCTTC. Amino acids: CASTPGGRDYGYTF.

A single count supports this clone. CDR3 region: CASSFGTGVEAFF. The CDR3 DNA follows: TGTGCCAGCAGCTTTGGGACAGGGGTCGAAGCTTTCTTT. J is TRBJ1-1 and V is TRBV11-3; the match to TRBD1 covers 10 bases. Germline CDR1 reads SGHNT; CDR2 reads YENEEA. V gave up 3 bases and J gave up 8 bases; unmatched junction bases: 3. The CDR3 sequence is 13 residues long.

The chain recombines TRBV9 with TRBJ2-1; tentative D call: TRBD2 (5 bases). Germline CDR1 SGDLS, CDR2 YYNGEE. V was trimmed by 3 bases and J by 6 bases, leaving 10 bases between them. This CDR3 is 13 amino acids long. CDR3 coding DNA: TGTGCCAGCAGCGGTACTAGTATCAATGAGCAGTTCTTC. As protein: CASSGTSINEQFF.

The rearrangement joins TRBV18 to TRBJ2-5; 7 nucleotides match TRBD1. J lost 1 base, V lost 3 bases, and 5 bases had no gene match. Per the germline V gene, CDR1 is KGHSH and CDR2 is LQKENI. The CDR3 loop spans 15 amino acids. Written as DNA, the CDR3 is TGTGCCAGCTCACCTCCGACAGGGTTCCAAGAGACCCAGTACTTC. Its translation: CASSPPTGFQETQYF.

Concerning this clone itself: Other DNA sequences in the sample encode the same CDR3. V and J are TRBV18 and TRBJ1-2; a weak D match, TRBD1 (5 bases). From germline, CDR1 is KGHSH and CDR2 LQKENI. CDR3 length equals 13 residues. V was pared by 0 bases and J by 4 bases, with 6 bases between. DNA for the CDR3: TGTGCCAGCTCACCACCGGGGGGCTATGGCTACACCTTC. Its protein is CASSPPGGYGYTF.

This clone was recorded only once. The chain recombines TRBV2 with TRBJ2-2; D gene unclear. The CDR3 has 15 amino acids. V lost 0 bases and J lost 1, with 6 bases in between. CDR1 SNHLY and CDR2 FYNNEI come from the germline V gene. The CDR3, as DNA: TGTGCCAGCAGTGAAGCAGCCGGGAACACCGGGGAGCTGTTTTTT. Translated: CASSEAAGNTGELFF.

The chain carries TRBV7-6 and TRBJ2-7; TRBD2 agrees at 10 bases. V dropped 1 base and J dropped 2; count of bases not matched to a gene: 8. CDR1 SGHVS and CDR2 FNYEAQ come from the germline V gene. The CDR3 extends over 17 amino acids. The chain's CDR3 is CASSLGGLAGVTYEQYF. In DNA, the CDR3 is TGTGCCAGCAGCTTAGGGGGCCTAGCGGGAGTCACCTACGAGCAGTACTTC.

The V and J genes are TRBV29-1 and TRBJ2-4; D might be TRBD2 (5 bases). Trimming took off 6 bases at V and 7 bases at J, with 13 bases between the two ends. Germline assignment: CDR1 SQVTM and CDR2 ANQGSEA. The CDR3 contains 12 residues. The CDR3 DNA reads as TGCAGCGTGGAGGTAGGCACGAACATTCAGTACTTC. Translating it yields CSVEVGTNIQYF.

CDR3 sequence reads: CASSLGGDEQYF. CDR3 nucleotide sequence: TGTGCCAGCAGTCTGGGAGGGGACGAGCAGTACTTC. The chain links TRBV5-6 to TRBJ2-7; 7 positions match TRBD2. The J segment lost 5 bases and the V segment lost 5 bases, leaving 4 bases of the junction unmatched. The V gene's germline CDR1 is SGHDT and CDR2 YYEEEE. This CDR3 comprises 12 residues. The full variable domain, rest sourced from reference TRBV5-6 and TRBJ2-7, is DAGVTQSPTHLIKTRGQQVTLRCSPKSGHDTVSWYQQALGQGPQFIFQYYEEEERQRGNFPDRFSGHQFPNYSSELNVNALLLGDSALYLCASSLGGDEQYFGPGTRLTVT.

Written as DNA, the CDR3 is TGTGCCAGCAGGCCGGTACAGGGGGCAGGAGGGAACACTGAAGCTTTCTTT. It translates to CASRPVQGAGGNTEAFF. This rearrangement joins TRBV28 to TRBJ1-1, with 9 positions matching TRBD1. This CDR3 is 17 amino acids long. The V and J ends lost 6 bases and 1 base, in that order; junction bases with no gene match: 12. Germline CDR1 MDHEN, CDR2 SYDVKM.